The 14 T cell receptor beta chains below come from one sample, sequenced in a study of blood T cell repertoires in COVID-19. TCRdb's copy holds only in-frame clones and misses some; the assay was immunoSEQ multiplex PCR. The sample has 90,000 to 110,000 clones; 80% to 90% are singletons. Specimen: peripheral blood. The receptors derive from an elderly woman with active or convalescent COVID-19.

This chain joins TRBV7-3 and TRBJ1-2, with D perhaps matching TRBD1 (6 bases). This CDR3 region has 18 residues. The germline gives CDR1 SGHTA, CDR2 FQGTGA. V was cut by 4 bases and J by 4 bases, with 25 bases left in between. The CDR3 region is CASSSPAGVSFGLYGYTF. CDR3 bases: TGTGCCAGCAGCTCCCCCGCAGGGGTGAGTTTCGGGCTCTATGGCTACACCTTC.

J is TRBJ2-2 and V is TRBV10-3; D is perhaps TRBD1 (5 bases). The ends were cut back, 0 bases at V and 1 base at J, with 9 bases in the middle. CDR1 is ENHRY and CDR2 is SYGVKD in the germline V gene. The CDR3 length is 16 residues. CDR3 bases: TGTGCCATCAGTGAGTCATCAGGGATGAACACCGGGGAGCTGTTTTTT. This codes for CAISESSGMNTGELFF.

The CDR3 coding sequence is TGTGCCAGCAGTTCTAGCGGGACCCCTCTTGGGCAGTACTTC. Its protein product is CASSSSGTPLGQYF. The V call is TRBV6-2 or TRBV6-3, the J call TRBJ2-7; 9 bases agree with TRBD2. The germline gives CDR1 MNHEY, CDR2 SVGEGT. The V segment lost 4 bases and the J segment 9 bases; nucleotides outside the gene matches: 10. This CDR3 comprises 14 residues.

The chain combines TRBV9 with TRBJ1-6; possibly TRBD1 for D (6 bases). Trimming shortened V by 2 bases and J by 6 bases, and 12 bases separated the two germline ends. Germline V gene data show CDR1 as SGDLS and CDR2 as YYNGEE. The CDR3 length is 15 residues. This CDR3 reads CASSVATGLNSPLHF. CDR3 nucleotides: TGTGCCAGCAGCGTCGCTACAGGGCTTAATTCACCCCTCCACTTT.

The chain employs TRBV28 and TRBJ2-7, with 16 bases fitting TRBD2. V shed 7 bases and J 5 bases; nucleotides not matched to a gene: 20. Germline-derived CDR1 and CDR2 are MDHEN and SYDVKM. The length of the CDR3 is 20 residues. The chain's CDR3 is CASTNFIRTGTSGRGNEQYF. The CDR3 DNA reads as TGTGCCAGCACCAATTTTATCCGTACCGGGACTAGCGGGAGGGGCAACGAGCAGTACTTC. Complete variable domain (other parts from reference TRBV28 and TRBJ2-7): DVKVTQSSRYLVKRTGEKVFLECVQDMDHENMFWYRQDPGLGLRLIYFSYDVKMKEKGDIPEGYSVSREKKERFSLILESASTNQTSMYLCASTNFIRTGTSGRGNEQYFGPGTRLTVT.

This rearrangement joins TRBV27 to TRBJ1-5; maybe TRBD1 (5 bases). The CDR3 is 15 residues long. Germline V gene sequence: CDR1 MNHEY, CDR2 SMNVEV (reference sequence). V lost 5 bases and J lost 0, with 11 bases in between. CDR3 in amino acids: CASSPIRVSNQPQHF. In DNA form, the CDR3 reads TGTGCCAGCAGTCCTATCAGGGTTAGCAATCAGCCCCAGCATTTT.

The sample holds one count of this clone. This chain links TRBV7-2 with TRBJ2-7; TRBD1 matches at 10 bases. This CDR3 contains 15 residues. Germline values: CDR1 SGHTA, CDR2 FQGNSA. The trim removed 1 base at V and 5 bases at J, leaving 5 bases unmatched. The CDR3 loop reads CASSLVGDRGHEQYF. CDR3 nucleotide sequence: TGTGCCAGCAGCTTAGTCGGGGACAGGGGCCACGAGCAGTACTTC.

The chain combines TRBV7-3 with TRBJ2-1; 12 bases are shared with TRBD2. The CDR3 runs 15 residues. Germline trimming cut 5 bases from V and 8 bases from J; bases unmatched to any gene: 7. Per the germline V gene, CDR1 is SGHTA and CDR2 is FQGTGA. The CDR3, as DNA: TGTGCCAGCAGCCCTAGCGGGAGGGCCCCCCATGAGCAGTTCTTC. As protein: CASSPSGRAPHEQFF.

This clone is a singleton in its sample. CDR3 sequence: CASSENWGGRAGEQFF. CDR3 bases: TGTGCCAGCAGTGAAAATTGGGGCGGGAGGGCCGGTGAGCAGTTCTTC. The chain links TRBV2 to TRBJ2-1; 9 bases line up with TRBD2. The trim removed 2 bases at V and 9 bases at J, leaving 11 bases unmatched. CDR1 SNHLY and CDR2 FYNNEI come from the germline V gene. The CDR3 length is 16 residues. Looking up the rest from reference TRBV2 and TRBJ2-1 gives the full variable domain: EPEVTQTPSHQVTQMGQEVILRCVPISNHLYFYWYRQILGQKVEFLVSFYNNEISEKSEIFDDQFSVERPDGSNFTLKIRSTKLEDSAMYFCASSENWGGRAGEQFFGPGTRLTVL.

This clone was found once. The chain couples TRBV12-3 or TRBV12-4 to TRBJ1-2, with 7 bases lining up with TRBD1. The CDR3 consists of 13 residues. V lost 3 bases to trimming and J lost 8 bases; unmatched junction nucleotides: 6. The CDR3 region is CASSFRQGRGYTF. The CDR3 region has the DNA TGTGCCAGCAGTTTTAGACAGGGCCGGGGCTACACCTTC.

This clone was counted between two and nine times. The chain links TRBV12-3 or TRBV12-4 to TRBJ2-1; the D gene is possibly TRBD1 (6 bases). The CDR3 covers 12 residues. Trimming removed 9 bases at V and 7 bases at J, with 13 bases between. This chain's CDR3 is CASNRVGNEQFF. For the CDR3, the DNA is TGTGCCAGTAACAGGGTCGGGAATGAGCAGTTCTTC.

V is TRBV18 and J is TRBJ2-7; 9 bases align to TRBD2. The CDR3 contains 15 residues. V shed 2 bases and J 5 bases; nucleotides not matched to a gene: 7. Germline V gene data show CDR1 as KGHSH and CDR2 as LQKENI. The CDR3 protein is CASSPAPGTSHEQYF. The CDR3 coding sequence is TGTGCCAGCTCACCAGCTCCAGGGACTAGCCACGAGCAGTACTTC.

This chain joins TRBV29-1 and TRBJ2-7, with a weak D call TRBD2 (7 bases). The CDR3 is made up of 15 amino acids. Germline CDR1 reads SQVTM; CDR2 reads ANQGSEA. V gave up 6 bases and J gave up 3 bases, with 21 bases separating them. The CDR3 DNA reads TGCAGCGTGACGATAGGGGGGCGCGGGGGCTACGAGCAGTACTTC. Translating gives CSVTIGGRGGYEQYF.

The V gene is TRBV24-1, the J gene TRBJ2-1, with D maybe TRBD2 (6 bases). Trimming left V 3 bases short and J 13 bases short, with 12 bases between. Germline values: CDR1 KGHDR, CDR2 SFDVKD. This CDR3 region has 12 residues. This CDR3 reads CATSDVLAPQFF. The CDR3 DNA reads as TGTGCCACCAGTGATGTGCTAGCGCCTCAGTTCTTC.